These 11 T cell receptor beta chains came from one sample sequenced in a study of vaccination effects on CD4 cells after COVID-19. These receptors' antigens are unknown. Sequencing was performed with immunoSEQ multiplex PCR; in TCRdb, only in-frame clones are kept and a portion is missing. The sample includes around 26,000 clones, over 65% of them seen just once. It was after roughly ten days of culture that CD4+ T cells were isolated. The sample here was CD4+ T cells from PBMCs cultured without peptide, taken before COVID-19 vaccination. The receptors stem from a human donor who received a COVID-19 vaccine.

The chain joins TRBV6-5 to TRBJ2-1; 7 nucleotides match TRBD2. The CDR3 extends over 13 amino acids. The trim removed 8 bases at V and 4 bases at J, leaving 5 bases unmatched. Germline V CDR1 and CDR2: MNHEY, SVGAGI. CDR3 region: CASGPAGYNEQFF. The CDR3 DNA is TGTGCCAGCGGTCCAGCGGGATACAATGAGCAGTTCTTC.

This chain links TRBV28 with TRBJ2-3, with a tentative D call TRBD2 (5 bases). Looked up from germline, CDR1 is MDHEN and CDR2 is SYDVKM. V gave up 3 bases and J gave up 3 bases, with 7 bases separating them. The CDR3 loop spans 13 amino acids. For the CDR3, the DNA is TGTGCCAGCAGTTTCGAGGGAACAGATACGCAGTATTTT. It yields the protein CASSFEGTDTQYF. Drawing the rest from reference TRBV28 and TRBJ2-3, the complete variable domain is DVKVTQSSRYLVKRTGEKVFLECVQDMDHENMFWYRQDPGLGLRLIYFSYDVKMKEKGDIPEGYSVSREKKERFSLILESASTNQTSMYLCASSFEGTDTQYFGPGTRLTVL.

The rearrangement uses TRBV3-1 (or the pseudogene TRBV3-2) and TRBJ1-1; TRBD1 matches 7 bases. Germline V gene sequence: CDR1 LGHDT, CDR2 YNNKEL (reference sequence). V gave up 1 base and J gave up 2 bases; unmatched junction bases: 4. The CDR3 covers 15 residues. CDR3 DNA: TGTGCCAGCAGCCAAGTGACAGGGCTAAACACTGAAGCTTTCTTT. It is translated as CASSQVTGLNTEAFF.

This chain connects TRBV4-3 to TRBJ1-6, with a possible D match to TRBD1 (5 bases). The CDR3 has 15 amino acids. V shed 0 bases and J shed 6 bases, with 9 bases lying between them. Germline assignment: CDR1 LGHNA and CDR2 YSLEER. CDR3 sequence: CASSQDQGPNSPLHF. Here the CDR3 DNA reads TGCGCCAGCAGCCAAGATCAGGGCCCTAATTCACCCCTCCACTTT.

This clone occurred a few times. V usage is TRBV10-3 and J usage is TRBJ1-6; tentative D call: TRBD1 (5 bases). The V gene lost 5 bases and the J gene lost 6 bases, with 14 bases spanning the gap. The length of the CDR3 is 15 residues. Germline-derived CDR1 and CDR2 are ENHRY and SYGVKD. CDR3 residues: CAISPVGTGNSPLHF. CDR3 bases: TGTGCCATCAGTCCCGTCGGGACTGGTAATTCACCCCTCCACTTT.

The chain recombines TRBV27 with TRBJ2-7; TRBD1 matches 10 bases. This CDR3 is built from 15 residues. CDR1 is MNHEY and CDR2 is SMNVEV in the germline V gene (reference sequence). V was clipped by 2 bases and J by 2 bases; unmatched bases: 3. DNA for the CDR3: TGTGCCAGCAGTTTAAAAGGACAGGGGGCCTACGAGCAGTACTTC. The encoded protein is CASSLKGQGAYEQYF.

V usage is TRBV6-5 and J usage is TRBJ1-2; TRBD1 matches 8 bases. The CDR3 is 14 residues long. Germline V gives CDR1 MNHEY, CDR2 SVGAGI. V dropped 6 bases and J dropped 0; count of bases not matched to a gene: 3. The CDR3 DNA reads as TGTGCCAGCAGGCAGGGGGCAGCTAACTATGGCTACACCTTC. Protein sequence: CASRQGAANYGYTF.

The chain is built from TRBV28 and TRBJ1-1, with 12 bases lining up with TRBD1. Trimming cost V 8 bases and J 4 bases; bases outside gene matches: 5. The CDR3 length is 14 residues. Looked up from germline, CDR1 is MDHEN and CDR2 is SYDVKM. The CDR3 nucleotides read TGTGCCAGCGGGGACAGGGGGCTTGTCACTGAAGCTTTCTTT. Translated: CASGDRGLVTEAFF.

This clone showed up just a few times. The V and J genes are TRBV5-1 and TRBJ1-2, with D maybe TRBD1 (5 bases). Germline V gene data show CDR1 as SGHRS and CDR2 as YFSETQ. Trimming took off 6 bases at V and 6 bases at J, with 24 bases between the two ends. The CDR3 loop spans 16 amino acids. The CDR3 nucleotides read TGCGCCAGCACCCTGAACCCGGGACTCCGAAGGGATGGCTACACCTTC. Translated: CASTLNPGLRRDGYTF.

CDR3 nucleotides: TGTGCCAGCAGCTTCTCCCGGCAGACCCAGTACTTC. It encodes CASSFSRQTQYF. The chain is built from TRBV7-8 and TRBJ2-5; no clear D gene. The CDR3 has 12 residues. Trimming left V 3 bases short and J 6 bases short, with 8 bases between. Germline V lookup: CDR1 SGHVS, CDR2 FQNEAQ.

There are a few counts of this clone. The J gene is TRBJ1-2, the V gene TRBV7-2; TRBD1 agrees at 7 bases. CDR1 and CDR2 from the germline V gene are SGHTA and FQGNSA. Trimming removed 1 base from V and 7 bases from J; junction bases left unmatched: 9. This CDR3 has 15 residues. This CDR3 is CASSLDGRGSGGYTF. The CDR3, as DNA: TGTGCCAGCAGCTTAGACGGCAGGGGGTCTGGTGGCTACACCTTC.